Listed below are T cell receptor beta chains from one sample, sequenced in a study of shared clonotypes between healthy human individuals. TCRdb's table, derived via immunoSEQ multiplex PCR, lists solely in-frame clones and lacks some. The sample holds more than 2 million clones, roughly 95% seen once. The sequencing sample was made of naive CD8+ T cells sorted from blood. These receptors were taken from a man younger than 35 in good health. Both conserved end residues are part of each CDR3. Each record gives: D gene, V gene, clone size, CDR3 length, J gene, CDR3 protein, CDR3 DNA. The D gene is left open where the match is weak. Not every row has a clone size; where given, it reads once, few, many or a size class.

-	TRBV27	-	16	TRBJ2-2	CASSLMGGEDTGELFF	TGTGCCAGCAGTTTAATGGGCGGGGAGGACACCGGGGAGCTGTTTTTT
-	TRBV27	-	17	TRBJ2-3	CASSQLQSGDHTDTQYF	TGTGCCAGCAGCCAACTTCAATCAGGGGACCACACAGATACGCAGTATTTT
-	TRBV5-1	-	13	TRBJ1-1	CASSWDTGTEAFF	TGCGCCAGCAGCTGGGATACAGGGACTGAAGCTTTCTTT
-	TRBV27	-	14	TRBJ2-5	CASSFLGLQETQYF	TGTGCCAGCAGTTTTTTGGGGTTACAAGAGACCCAGTACTTC
-	TRBV7-9	-	13	TRBJ2-7	CASSLASGWEQYF	TGTGCCAGCAGCTTAGCCTCAGGTTGGGAGCAGTACTTC
-	TRBV2	-	15	TRBJ1-1	CASSEQARGRAEAFF	TGTGCCAGCAGTGAACAGGCCAGGGGAAGAGCTGAAGCTTTCTTT
-	TRBV5-6	-	17	TRBJ2-7	CASSLYPQGAPAYEQYF	TGTGCCAGCAGCTTATATCCGCAGGGAGCGCCAGCCTACGAGCAGTACTTC
-	TRBV7-9	-	14	TRBJ2-7	CASSSPGRSYEQYF	TGTGCCAGCAGCTCGCCGGGCCGATCCTACGAGCAGTACTTC
-	TRBV5-4	-	13	TRBJ1-1	CASSFRGGTEAFF	TGTGCCAGCAGCTTTCGAGGGGGCACTGAAGCTTTCTTT
-	TRBV4-3	-	15	TRBJ2-7	CASSQWDWSSYEQYF	TGCGCCAGCAGCCAATGGGACTGGAGCTCCTACGAGCAGTACTTC
-	TRBV7-9	-	15	TRBJ1-2	CASSLGEGINYGYTF	TGTGCCAGCAGCTTAGGGGAGGGGATAAACTATGGCTACACCTTC
-	TRBV6-1	few	15	TRBJ1-6	CASSASSSYNSPLHF	TGTGCCAGCAGTGCGAGTAGCTCCTATAATTCACCCCTCCACTTT
-	TRBV7-6	-	12	TRBJ1-2	CASSLGQGGYTF	TGTGCCAGCAGCTTAGGGCAAGGCGGCTACACCTTC
-	TRBV10-3	-	11	TRBJ2-7	CAIWDTYEQYF	TGTGCCATCTGGGACACCTACGAGCAGTACTTC
-	TRBV6-6	-	14	TRBJ2-7	CASSYAGDSGEQYF	TGTGCCAGCAGTTACGCAGGGGATTCCGGCGAGCAGTACTTC
-	TRBV2	-	15	TRBJ2-7	CASSEEGEFTYEQYF	TGTGCCAGCAGTGAGGAAGGCGAGTTTACCTACGAGCAGTACTTC
TRBD1	TRBV6-6	-	16	TRBJ1-2	CASRDWGQDGTYGYTF	TGTGCCAGCAGAGATTGGGGACAGGATGGTACCTATGGCTACACCTTC
-	TRBV5-1	-	16	TRBJ1-6	CASSLNGGPYNSPLHF	TGCGCCAGCAGCTTGAACGGCGGGCCTTATAATTCACCCCTCCACTTT
-	TRBV6-1	-	17	TRBJ1-2	CASSEAQMIGADYGYTF	TGTGCCAGCAGTGAAGCGCAGATGATCGGGGCGGACTATGGCTACACCTTC
TRBD2	TRBV6-5	-	13	TRBJ2-1	CASSYSEGGEQFF	TGTGCCAGCAGTTACTCGGAGGGAGGGGAGCAGTTCTTC
-	TRBV5-5	-	18	TRBJ1-5	CASSLETPTGFSNQPQHF	TGTGCCAGCAGTTTGGAAACACCGACGGGCTTTAGCAATCAGCCCCAGCATTTT
TRBD2	TRBV7-2	-	16	TRBJ2-2	CASSLVAGDATGELFF	TGTGCCAGCAGCTTAGTTGCGGGAGATGCCACCGGGGAGCTGTTTTTT
TRBD2	TRBV2	-	14	TRBJ2-1	CASSVAGGYNEQFF	TGTGCCAGCAGTGTGGCGGGGGGGTACAATGAGCAGTTCTTC
TRBD2	TRBV28	-	17	TRBJ2-1	CASSPQLAGGPFNEQFF	TGTGCCAGCAGTCCACAACTAGCGGGGGGACCCTTCAATGAGCAGTTCTTC
TRBD2	TRBV11-2	-	16	TRBJ2-7	CASSPFRGLANHEQYF	TGTGCCAGCAGCCCATTCCGGGGACTAGCTAACCACGAGCAGTACTTC
TRBD2	TRBV6-6	-	15	TRBJ2-1	CASTPLAGGYNEQFF	TGTGCCAGCACCCCTCTAGCGGGAGGGTACAATGAGCAGTTCTTC
-	TRBV5-1	-	14	TRBJ2-2	CASSLSEAIRELFF	TGCGCCAGCAGCTTGTCGGAAGCGATTCGGGAGCTGTTTTTT
TRBD1	TRBV10-3	once	14	TRBJ1-5	CATSGDSSNQPQHF	TGTGCCACCAGTGGGGACAGTAGCAATCAGCCCCAGCATTTT
-	TRBV5-4	-	14	TRBJ2-7	CASSLGQGAYEQYF	TGTGCCAGCAGCTTGGGGCAGGGCGCCTACGAGCAGTACTTC
TRBD2	TRBV11-2	-	14	TRBJ2-1	CASSLAGLINEQFF	TGTGCCAGCAGCTTAGCGGGACTAATCAATGAGCAGTTCTTC
-	TRBV15	-	15	TRBJ2-7	CATSSAPDVSYEQYF	TGTGCCACCAGCAGTGCCCCGGACGTCTCCTACGAGCAGTACTTC
-	TRBV10-2	once	17	TRBJ1-6	CASSESSMFTDNSPLHF	TGCGCCAGCAGTGAGTCGAGTATGTTCACAGATAATTCACCCCTCCACTTT
-	TRBV30	few	15	TRBJ1-1	CAWSNSVHLNTEAFF	TGTGCCTGGAGTAACTCGGTACACTTGAACACTGAAGCTTTCTTT
-	TRBV13	-	13	TRBJ1-5	CASTQAGHQPQHF	TGTGCCAGCACCCAGGCGGGTCATCAGCCCCAGCATTTT
TRBD1	TRBV28	once	13	TRBJ1-2	CASSLGQGYGYTF	TGTGCCAGCAGTTTGGGACAGGGCTATGGCTACACCTTC
-	TRBV4-1	-	14	TRBJ2-7	CASSQDPAGDEQYF	TGCGCCAGCAGCCAAGATCCGGCAGGCGACGAGCAGTACTTC
-	TRBV19	-	16	TRBJ1-5	CASSIGQTDSNQPQHF	TGTGCCAGTAGTATTGGGCAGACCGATAGCAATCAGCCCCAGCATTTT
TRBD1	TRBV7-6	-	13	TRBJ2-1	CASSPGTGNEQFF	TGTGCCAGCAGCCCGGGGACAGGCAATGAGCAGTTCTTC
TRBD2	TRBV6-6	-	15	TRBJ2-3	CASLRLARSTDTQYF	TGTGCCAGTCTCAGACTAGCGCGTAGCACAGATACGCAGTATTTT
-	TRBV6-5	-	13	TRBJ1-1	CASSRGRPEEAFF	TGTGCCAGCAGTCGAGGACGTCCTGAGGAGGCTTTCTTT
-	TRBV5-6	-	12	TRBJ2-7	CASSGGSVEQYF	TGTGCCAGCAGTGGGGGTAGCGTCGAGCAGTACTTC
-	TRBV27	-	12	TRBJ2-1	CASSYAPNEQFF	TGTGCCAGCAGTTACGCCCCTAATGAGCAGTTCTTC
-	TRBV5-4	-	15	TRBJ2-3	CASSLTGSSTDTQYF	TGTGCCAGCAGTCTTACAGGATCTAGCACAGATACGCAGTATTTT
-	TRBV5-1	-	15	TRBJ2-7	CASSLGVRFSYEQYF	TGCGCCAGCAGCTTGGGGGTCCGATTCTCCTACGAGCAGTACTTC
TRBD1	TRBV6-5	-	14	TRBJ1-2	CASSPTVTGGGYTF	TGTGCCAGCAGTCCGACCGTGACAGGGGGTGGCTACACCTTC
TRBD1	TRBV7-6	-	16	TRBJ1-1	CASSPRQGGWDTEAFF	TGTGCCAGCAGCCCCCGACAGGGGGGATGGGACACTGAAGCTTTCTTT
-	TRBV9	-	16	TRBJ2-7	CASSASDSPVGYEQYF	TGTGCCAGCAGCGCCTCGGACAGTCCCGTGGGATACGAGCAGTACTTC
TRBD2	TRBV27	-	16	TRBJ2-7	CASSFARGEIAYEQYF	TGTGCCAGCAGTTTTGCCCGGGGGGAGATTGCCTACGAGCAGTACTTC
-	TRBV13	-	12	TRBJ1-4	CASSLAGSGLFF	TGTGCCAGCAGCTTAGCGGGCAGCGGACTGTTTTTT
-	TRBV4-3	-	18	TRBJ2-5	CASSQDLHLGERLETQYF	TGCGCCAGCAGCCAAGATCTCCACTTGGGAGAAAGGCTGGAGACCCAGTACTTC
-	TRBV27	-	14	TRBJ2-5	CASSRWGDGETQYF	TGTGCCAGCAGTCGCTGGGGGGACGGGGAGACCCAGTACTTC
-	TRBV18	-	16	TRBJ1-3	CASSPPEGDPGNTIYF	TGTGCCAGCTCACCACCAGAGGGGGATCCTGGAAACACCATATATTTT
-	TRBV27	-	16	TRBJ1-5	CASSLGPGAGNQPQHF	TGTGCCAGCAGTTTAGGACCGGGGGCTGGCAATCAGCCCCAGCATTTT